This TCR beta chain derives from a study of blood T cell repertoires in COVID-19 (dated by TCRdb to 2018 to 2020). Looking at the study overall: Collaborator samples came from the United States, Italy and Spain and covered acute and convalescent phases of COVID-19. A de-identified subject ID, COVID-19 status, age in years and sex were almost always included in the sample metadata. The samples were drawn from the first 160 participants of the ongoing ImmuneRACE study and from 950 to 1,500 subjects provided by 6 global collaborators. The prospective study material was composed of cDNA or gDNA derived from T cells, B-cell-depleted T cells, or PBMCs. Deeply sampled blood TCRbeta repertoires from subjects exposed to, actively infected with, or recovered from COVID-19 were included in the dataset. Where available, HLA class I and class II types were taken from metadata supplied by the sample provider and were not determined by assay-based typing. The repertoires were made available in a free public database intended to serve as a resource for research on the immune response to SARS-CoV-2.

This clone has just one count. This clone's antigen is unknown. Base qualities are not at hand, and no much larger clone is one base apart. What the authors observed across the whole study: How much clinical and demographic metadata was included differed by source and by participant, and the metadata was provided uncurated.

Each collaborating institution followed its own protocols to collect whole blood in K2EDTA tubes. For TCRbeta analysis, collaborators shipped samples as frozen whole blood, isolated PBMCs, or DNA extracted from either of those sample types. From the germline V gene, CDR1 is MDHEN and CDR2 is SYDVKM. Trimming takes 6 bases from V and 6 bases from J, and the germline ends sit 16 bases apart. The CDR3 holds 14 amino acids from the cysteine to the phenylalanine. CDR3 DNA is the only sequence kept; it has 42 bases, read in frame from the first base. TCRbeta CDR3 regions were amplified from genomic DNA using the immunoSEQ Assay, a bias-controlled multiplex PCR. From the authors' description of their analysis: The number of nucleated cells in each sample was estimated from the amplification of reference gene primers within the assay. To quantify the absolute abundance of each unique TCRbeta CDR3 rearrangement, sequence reads were collapsed and filtered. Productive Simpson clonality was computed per sample as the square root of Simpson's diversity index over productive rearrangements. In TCRdb, the immuneACCESS table is reduced to in-frame sequences with V and J assigned. These tables do not hold every clone; where another copy was compared, an unresolved V gene accounts for under half, and the others remain unexplained. The V and J calls and the clone size are those of that table, but D and trimming were determined from the DNA. The sample profile shows some 100,000 clones; roughly 92% of them were found once. The ten largest clones represent around 5.4% of the sample.

The sequence came from a man between 65 and 85 years old with acute or convalescent COVID-19. The chain uses TRBV28 and TRBJ2-3; TRBD1 is a weak D gene call, 5 bases matching. Sequencing was performed on peripheral blood. At the DNA level, the sequence is TGTGCCAGCAGGGGCAGGGATTATCCGGATACGCAGTATTTT. Translated, it reads CASRGRDYPDTQYF.